Listed here are 19 T cell receptor beta chains from one sample, sequenced in a study. TCRdb re-analysed the RT-PCR reads in MiXCR, keeping a single row per CDR3 protein. The sample has 650,000 to 800,000 distinct CDR3 sequences, approximately 15% seen once; the top ten hold 3.6%. Sequenced material: memory CD4+ T cells from blood. The receptors stem from a female donor in good health, serving as a healthy control.

V is TRBV7-8 and J is TRBJ2-7; D tentatively fits TRBD1 or TRBD2 (6 bases each). Germline CDR1 SGHVS, CDR2 FQNEAQ. The CDR3 is 13 amino acids. Trimming cost V 1 base and J 6 bases, with 10 bases left between them. Written as DNA, the CDR3 is TGTGCCAGCAGCTTAGGGGGGGCAGGCGAGCAGTACTTC. Amino acid sequence: CASSLGGAGEQYF.

The sample holds many counts of this clonotype. V and J are TRBV7-2 and TRBJ2-3; TRBD2 aligns across 8 bases. The germline CDR1 and CDR2 sequences are SGHTA and FQGNSA. With 1 base clipped from V and 4 bases from J, the junction kept 7 bases outside the gene matches. The CDR3 is 16 amino acids. In DNA form, the CDR3 reads TGTGCCAGCAGCTTAGACTCAGCGGGAGTCGCAGATACGCAGTATTTT. Its protein is CASSLDSAGVADTQYF.

In its sample, this clonotype was seen many times. The V call is TRBV12-3 or TRBV12-4, the J call TRBJ2-1; TRBD1 or TRBD2 may be the D gene (5 bases each). Trimming pared 3 bases from V and 4 bases from J, leaving 13 bases between. This CDR3 region has 15 residues. In DNA form, the CDR3 reads TGTGCCAGCAGTTTGGGGACCACCACATACAATGAGCAGTTCTTC. Amino acid sequence: CASSLGTTTYNEQFF.

This clonotype has only a few counts. The V gene is TRBV6-2 or TRBV6-3, the J gene TRBJ1-4; D is perhaps TRBD1 (6 bases). The CDR3 is 15 residues long. V lost 8 bases to trimming and J lost 2 bases, with 15 bases between them. From germline, CDR1 is MNHEY and CDR2 SVGEGT. In DNA, the CDR3 is TGTGCCAGCCAGTCGTCGGGGGCTACTAATGAAAAACTGTTTTTT. This encodes CASQSSGATNEKLFF.

The rearrangement uses TRBV11-2 and TRBJ2-2, with unresolved D. V lost 7 bases and J 7 bases, leaving 16 bases between the germline ends. The CDR3 is made up of 14 amino acids. Germline V gene lookup returns CDR1 SGHAT and CDR2 FQNNGV. The CDR3 reads CASKTGPTGGELFF. The CDR3 coding sequence is TGTGCCAGCAAGACGGGCCCTACGGGCGGGGAGCTGTTTTTT.

The CDR3 here is CASSLGTKVNTEAFF. CDR3 nucleotides: TGCGCCAGCAGCTTAGGGACAAAGGTGAACACTGAAGCTTTCTTT. The J gene is TRBJ1-1, the V gene TRBV5-1; maybe TRBD1 (6 bases). The CDR3 is 15 residues long. V lost 2 bases and J 0 bases, leaving 11 bases between the germline ends. CDR1 and CDR2 (germline): SGHRS, YFSETQ.

The chain uses TRBV10-3 and TRBJ1-1; 8 bases are shared with TRBD1. Unmatched junction bases numbered 6, after V lost 5 bases and J lost 1 base. This CDR3 spans 15 amino acids. CDR1 is ENHRY, CDR2 SYGVKD, per germline. In DNA, the CDR3 is TGTGCCATCAGTCTAGAAGGGACAGGGAACACTGAAGCTTTCTTT. It translates to CAISLEGTGNTEAFF.

V and J are TRBV6-2 or TRBV6-3 and TRBJ1-1; perhaps TRBD1 as D (5 bases). Trimming took off 6 bases at V and 9 bases at J, with 8 bases between the two ends. Germline values: CDR1 MNHEY, CDR2 SVGEGT. The CDR3 has 10 residues. The CDR3 DNA follows: TGTGCCAGCAGGCGGGACCAAGCTTTCTTT. This codes for CASRRDQAFF.

This clonotype has more than one count but fewer than ten. The V call is TRBV5-1, the J call TRBJ1-1; D might be TRBD1 (5 bases). Looked up from germline, CDR1 is SGHRS and CDR2 is YFSETQ. This CDR3 contains 15 residues. Trimming removed 6 bases at V and 1 base at J, with 16 bases between. The CDR3 is CASKEGARANTEAFF. The CDR3 DNA is TGCGCCAGCAAGGAAGGGGCCAGGGCGAACACTGAAGCTTTCTTT.

The V and J genes are TRBV20-1 and TRBJ1-4; no firm D call. The CDR3 sequence is 15 residues long. V was shortened by 0 bases and J by 0 bases, with 8 bases between the two germline ends. Germline loops: CDR1 DFQATT, CDR2 SNEGSKA (reference sequence). CDR3 in amino acids: CSARDFGSTNEKLFF. As DNA, the CDR3 is TGCAGTGCTAGAGATTTTGGGTCAACTAATGAAAAACTGTTTTTT.

This clonotype was recorded a few times. The rearrangement joins TRBV11-2 to TRBJ1-6, with D possibly being TRBD1 (5 bases). Germline V gene lookup returns CDR1 SGHAT and CDR2 FQNNGV. The CDR3 has 14 residues. V dropped 3 bases and J dropped 9 bases, with 12 bases sitting between them. The CDR3: CASSLWQGVSPLHF. The CDR3, as DNA: TGTGCCAGCAGCTTGTGGCAGGGTGTTTCACCCCTCCACTTT.

The chain uses TRBV24-1 and TRBJ1-1, with D unclear. The CDR3 length is 14 residues. CDR1 is KGHDR, CDR2 SFDVKD, per germline. Trimming shortened V by 2 bases and J by 6 bases, and 12 bases separated the two germline ends. The chain's CDR3 is CATSDSVSRAEAFF. As DNA, the CDR3 is TGTGCCACCAGTGATTCCGTGTCACGCGCTGAAGCTTTCTTT.

This clonotype was observed at least ten times. V and J are TRBV6-5 and TRBJ2-1, with D uncertain. The CDR3 length is 16 residues. CDR1 and CDR2 (germline): MNHEY, SVGAGI. V was pared by 0 bases and J by 2 bases, with 11 bases between. The CDR3 DNA sequence: TGTGCCAGCAGTTACTCTGCTACCATCACCTACAATGAGCAGTTCTTC. Protein product: CASSYSATITYNEQFF.

A few counts support this clonotype. The chain uses TRBV28 and TRBJ1-2; D ambiguous. The CDR3 extends over 14 amino acids. V was clipped by 6 bases and J by 4 bases, with 15 bases between them. Germline lookup yields CDR1 MDHEN and CDR2 SYDVKM. CDR3 residues: CASSPGSGFYGYTF. Written as DNA, the CDR3 is TGTGCCAGCAGCCCAGGTTCGGGCTTCTATGGCTACACCTTC.

In its sample, this clonotype was seen many times. V gene TRBV27 combines with J gene TRBJ2-7; D may correspond to TRBD1 or TRBD2 (6 bases each). V was trimmed by 5 bases and J by 2 bases, leaving 10 bases between them. The CDR3 consists of 13 residues. The germline V gene encodes CDR1 MNHEY and CDR2 SMNVEV (reference sequence). As DNA, the CDR3 is TGTGCCAGCAGTAGGGGGGAAGCCTACGAGCAGTACTTC. Translation gives CASSRGEAYEQYF.

This clonotype was detected a few times. V usage is TRBV5-5 and J usage is TRBJ2-7; D is possibly TRBD1 (8 bases). V lost 1 base and J lost 0, with 17 bases in between. CDR1 and CDR2 from the germline V gene are SGHKS and YYEKEE (reference sequence). CDR3 length equals 17 residues. CDR3 amino acids: CASSLRGVDRGSYEQYF. CDR3 nucleotide sequence: TGTGCCAGCAGCTTGCGGGGGGTCGACAGGGGCTCCTACGAGCAGTACTTC.

This chain joins TRBV4-2 and TRBJ1-2; 12 bases align to TRBD1. CDR1 and CDR2 from the germline V gene are LGHNA and YNFKEQ. Losses at the gene ends were 1 base for V and 6 bases for J; bases not matched to a gene: 0. The CDR3 runs 14 residues. Written as DNA, the CDR3 is TGTGCCAGCAGCCAAGGGGACAGGGGGCATGGCTACACCTTC. Its protein is CASSQGDRGHGYTF.

There are many counts of this clonotype. This chain links TRBV7-3 with TRBJ2-1; 16 nucleotides line up with TRBD2. The CDR3 consists of 15 residues. After removal of 3 bases from V and 8 bases from J, the junction contained 1 base not matched to a gene. Germline assignment: CDR1 SGHTA and CDR2 FQGTGA. The CDR3 region has the DNA TGTGCCAGCAGCTTCGGGACTAGCGGGAGGGATGAGCAGTTCTTC. Encoded protein: CASSFGTSGRDEQFF.

This clonotype was counted only a few times. The chain joins TRBV27 to TRBJ1-4; D is possibly TRBD1 (5 bases). The V end was cut by 3 bases, the J end by 7 bases, with 9 bases between. In germline, CDR1 is MNHEY, CDR2 SMNVEV (reference sequence). The CDR3 sequence is 13 residues long. The CDR3 DNA reads as TGTGCCAGCAGTTTGGCAGGGCGTGAAAAACTGTTTTTT. Amino acid sequence: CASSLAGREKLFF. Using reference TRBV27 and TRBJ1-4 for the parts outside the CDR3, the full variable domain is EAQVTQNPRYLITVTGKKLTVTCSQNMNHEYMSWYRQDPGLGLRQIYYSMNVEVTDKGDVPEGYKVSRKEKRNFPLILESPSPNQTSLYFCASSLAGREKLFFGSGTQLSVL.